The 31 T cell receptor beta chains below were found in one sample sequenced in a study of OX40 agonist ivuxolimab in advanced cancers. Method: immunoSEQ multiplex PCR; TCRdb's copy keeps in-frame clones and lacks some. The sample shows approximately 80,000 clones, 90% of them seen only once. The starting material was CD4+ or CD8+ T cells sorted from blood, obtained in a trial of the OX40 agonist ivuxolimab. The receptors were sampled from an adult with an advanced solid tumor such as melanoma, head and neck, liver or kidney cancer.

V gene TRBV10-1 combines with J gene TRBJ1-4; the match to TRBD1 covers 7 bases. Germline CDR1 and CDR2: WNHNN and SYGVQD (reference sequence). V lost 8 bases and J lost 7; bases outside the gene matches: 10. This CDR3 region has 14 residues. The CDR3 coding sequence is TGCGCCAGCCCGAGGGGGACAGACGGTGAAAAACTGTTTTTT. Translating it yields CASPRGTDGEKLFF.

The chain carries TRBV6-5 and TRBJ2-5; 8 nucleotides align to TRBD2. Germline assignment: CDR1 MNHEY and CDR2 SVGAGI. This CDR3 comprises 12 residues. V gave up 7 bases and J gave up 11 bases; unmatched junction bases: 9. The DNA of the CDR3 is TGTGCCAGCACCGGGGGGGCGCGAGAGCAGTACTTC. Translated, it gives CASTGGAREQYF.

This chain uses TRBV5-1 with TRBJ1-2; D is perhaps TRBD1 (5 bases). V was trimmed by 0 bases and J by 0 bases, leaving 15 bases between them. The germline CDR1 and CDR2 sequences are SGHRS and YFSETQ. This CDR3 spans 17 amino acids. The CDR3 is CASSLDVGEPTNYGYTF. CDR3 coding DNA: TGCGCCAGCAGCTTGGACGTAGGGGAACCTACTAACTATGGCTACACCTTC.

J is TRBJ1-1 and V is TRBV30; D is possibly TRBD1 (5 bases). V lost 3 bases and J lost 8, with 16 bases in between. The CDR3 spans 13 residues. Germline CDR1 GTSNPN, CDR2 SVGIG (reference sequence). The CDR3 sequence: CAWRKGPNFEAFF. In DNA, the CDR3 is TGTGCCTGGAGGAAGGGGCCCAATTTCGAAGCTTTCTTT. Combining the CDR3 with reference TRBV30 and TRBJ1-1 gives the whole variable domain SQTIHQWPATLVQPVGSPLSLECTVEGTSNPNLYWYRQAAGRGLQLLFYSVGIGQISSEVPQNLSASRPQDRQFILSSKKLLLSDSGFYLCAWRKGPNFEAFFGQGTRLTVV.

The chain combines TRBV9 with TRBJ2-3; D might be TRBD1 or TRBD2, each matching 5 bases. The CDR3 covers 13 residues. Germline V gene data show CDR1 as SGDLS and CDR2 as YYNGEE. Trimming left V 0 bases short and J 6 bases short, with 8 bases between. CDR3 coding DNA: TGTGCCAGCAGCGTAGTCAGGGACGATACGCAGTATTTT. Amino acid sequence: CASSVVRDDTQYF.

The chain links TRBV19 to TRBJ1-1, with D possibly matching TRBD1 (5 bases). Germline V gives CDR1 LNHDA, CDR2 SQIVND (reference sequence). This CDR3 comprises 13 residues. V was trimmed by 7 bases and J by 2 bases, leaving 11 bases between them. CDR3 coding DNA: TGTGCCAGTAACCGGGGCGCTAACACTGAAGCTTTCTTT. Translated, it gives CASNRGANTEAFF.

The rearrangement links TRBV28 to TRBJ2-7; the match to TRBD2 covers 9 bases. This CDR3 has 13 residues. Trimming at V came to 2 bases and at J to 12 bases, leaving 8 bases not matched to a gene. Germline assignment: CDR1 MDHEN and CDR2 SYDVKM. CDR3 sequence reads: CASSLKAGGYVYV. The CDR3 DNA sequence: TGTGCCAGCAGTTTAAAGGCGGGGGGGTATGTGTACGTC.

The V call is TRBV19, the J call TRBJ1-5; 7 bases are shared with TRBD1. Germline lookup yields CDR1 LNHDA and CDR2 SQIVND (reference sequence). The CDR3 length is 16 residues. V gave up 4 bases and J gave up 0 bases; unmatched junction bases: 6. The CDR3 coding sequence is TGTGCCAGTAGTAAAAGGGGGCCCATTAGCAATCAGCCCCAGCATTTT. Protein sequence: CASSKRGPISNQPQHF.

The chain uses TRBV30 and TRBJ2-1; TRBD2 agrees at 10 bases. Germline V gene sequence: CDR1 GTSNPN, CDR2 SVGIG (reference sequence). J was trimmed by 0 bases and V by 3 bases; bases with no gene match: 17. This CDR3 has 20 residues. CDR3 protein: CAWSAGGSGGLSSSYNEQFF. The CDR3 DNA is TGTGCCTGGAGCGCCGGGGGTAGCGGGGGGCTTTCGAGCTCCTACAATGAGCAGTTCTTC.

The rearrangement joins TRBV7-3 to TRBJ2-1, with D uncertain. Germline CDR1 SGHTA, CDR2 FQGTGA. Trimming pared 2 bases from V and 0 bases from J, leaving 8 bases between. The CDR3 runs 15 residues. The CDR3 DNA is TGTGCCAGCAGCTTAGCAGACAACTCCTACAATGAGCAGTTCTTC. Protein sequence: CASSLADNSYNEQFF.

The gene calls are TRBV19 and TRBJ1-1, with D unclear. Looked up from germline, CDR1 is LNHDA and CDR2 is SQIVND (reference sequence). The CDR3 spans 14 residues. With 4 bases removed from V and 4 bases from J, the gap between germline ends came to 13 bases. The CDR3 is CASSTLSGITEAFF. The CDR3, as DNA: TGTGCCAGTAGTACTCTCTCGGGGATCACTGAAGCTTTCTTT.

J is TRBJ1-2 and V is TRBV28, with D possibly matching TRBD1 (6 bases). CDR3 length: 17 residues. Germline V gives CDR1 MDHEN, CDR2 SYDVKM. Trimming left V 2 bases short and J 5 bases short, with 21 bases between. CDR3 residues: CASSLLHASGQIYGYTF. The CDR3 DNA follows: TGTGCCAGCAGTTTACTACACGCATCAGGACAGATATATGGCTACACCTTC.

The rearrangement uses TRBV2 and TRBJ2-4; a weak D match, TRBD1 (6 bases). This CDR3 has 12 amino acids. Germline loops: CDR1 SNHLY, CDR2 FYNNEI. Trimming shortened V by 5 bases and J by 6 bases, and 8 bases separated the two germline ends. The CDR3 DNA follows: TGTGCCAGCAGTACGACAGGAAACATTCAGTACTTC. This gives the protein CASSTTGNIQYF.

J is TRBJ1-1 and V is TRBV5-1, with a tentative D call TRBD1 (6 bases). The CDR3 runs 13 residues. V lost 0 bases and J 7 bases, leaving 10 bases between the germline ends. CDR1 and CDR2 from the germline V gene are SGHRS and YFSETQ. The CDR3 sequence: CASSLGGPIEAFF. Here the CDR3 DNA reads TGCGCCAGCAGCTTGGGGGGGCCCATTGAAGCTTTCTTT.

About this clone: One junction end disagrees with the germline gene, perhaps due to a read error. Other DNA sequences in this specimen translate into the identical CDR3. The rearrangement joins TRBV4-1 to TRBJ2-2; D gene unclear. The germline gives CDR1 MGHRA, CDR2 YSYEKL. This CDR3 has 14 residues. The CDR3 is CASSQDPYTGELFF. The DNA of the CDR3 is TGCGCCAGCAGCCAAGATCCGTACACTGGGGAGCTGTTTTTT.

The chain uses TRBV19 and TRBJ2-4; TRBD1 is a possible D gene (5 bases). The CDR3 is 17 amino acids. Trimming left V 0 bases short and J 0 bases short, with 12 bases between. CDR1 is LNHDA, CDR2 SQIVND, per germline (reference sequence). The CDR3 sequence is CASSIDRVPLAKNIQYF. In DNA form, the CDR3 reads TGTGCCAGTAGTATAGACAGGGTTCCCCTAGCCAAAAACATTCAGTACTTC.

J is TRBJ2-2 and V is TRBV5-1, with D hard to call. The CDR3 covers 13 residues. Germline lookup yields CDR1 SGHRS and CDR2 YFSETQ. V lost 2 bases, J lost 1 base, and 3 bases lay in between. DNA of the CDR3: TGCGCCAGCAGCTTAGGGAACACCGGGGAGCTGTTTTTT. This translates into CASSLGNTGELFF.

The chain has TRBV5-8 and TRBJ2-1; 8 nucleotides line up with TRBD2. Per germline, CDR1 SGHTS and CDR2 YDEGEE. CDR3 size: 15 residues. After removal of 5 bases from V and 2 bases from J, the junction contained 6 bases not matched to a gene. The CDR3, as DNA: TGTGCCAGCAGTTCGGGGGGGCGAACCTACAATGAGCAGTTCTTC. Its translation: CASSSGGRTYNEQFF.

V usage is TRBV6-5 and J usage is TRBJ2-7; possible D gene TRBD1, 6 bases. There are 16 residues in the CDR3. Germline-derived CDR1 and CDR2 are MNHEY and SVGAGI. Trimming shortened V by 1 base and J by 7 bases, and 20 bases separated the two germline ends. The CDR3 region has the DNA TGTGCCAGCAGTTACTTAATTGGGGGCCGAATGGGGGAGCAGTACGTC. This sequence encodes CASSYLIGGRMGEQYV.

V and J are TRBV7-2 and TRBJ2-1; TRBD2 matches at 11 bases. The CDR3 consists of 16 residues. Germline CDR1 is SGHTA and CDR2 is FQGNSA. The V segment lost 1 base and the J segment 7 bases; nucleotides outside the gene matches: 6. The CDR3 DNA reads TGTGCCAGCAGCTTAGATAGCGGGGGGGCCGCGAATGAGCAGTTCTTC. It encodes CASSLDSGGAANEQFF.

This chain connects TRBV7-8 to TRBJ2-7, with 11 bases lining up with TRBD1. The CDR3 length is 17 residues. V dropped 2 bases and J dropped 5; count of bases not matched to a gene: 11. Germline CDR1 reads SGHVS; CDR2 reads FQNEAQ. The CDR3 reads CASSLPRTGGARNEQYF. Here the CDR3 DNA reads TGTGCCAGCAGCTTACCCCGGACAGGGGGCGCGAGAAACGAGCAGTACTTC.

This clone has only one observation. The chain employs TRBV5-5 and TRBJ1-1; no definite D call. The CDR3 totals 14 residues. V was pared by 0 bases and J by 1 base, with 7 bases between. The germline gives CDR1 SGHKS, CDR2 YYEKEE (reference sequence). DNA of the CDR3: TGTGCCAGCAGCTTGGGACGGGAGAACACTGAAGCTTTCTTT. Its translation is CASSLGRENTEAFF.

V is TRBV6-1 and J is TRBJ2-5; 11 bases line up with TRBD2. The trim removed 1 base at V and 2 bases at J, leaving 6 bases unmatched. Germline CDR1 MNHNS, CDR2 SASEGT. The CDR3 covers 17 residues. DNA of the CDR3: TGTGCCAGCAGTGAAGTGTTAGCGGGGGGGATACAAGAGACCCAGTACTTC. Translation gives CASSEVLAGGIQETQYF.

The chain links TRBV6-6 to TRBJ1-4, with D unresolved. The V end was cut by 6 bases, the J end by 0 bases, with 11 bases between. Germline CDR1 and CDR2: MNHNY and SVGAGI (reference sequence). The CDR3 runs 15 residues. CDR3 nucleotide sequence: TGTGCCAGCAGATACGACTCGGCAACTAATGAAAAACTGTTTTTT. Residues: CASRYDSATNEKLFF.

This rearrangement joins TRBV30 to TRBJ1-2, with D possibly being TRBD1 (6 bases). V was trimmed by 3 bases and J by 2 bases, leaving 13 bases between them. There are 14 residues in the CDR3. Germline CDR1 GTSNPN, CDR2 SVGIG (reference sequence). In DNA form, the CDR3 reads TGTGCCTGGAGGGGGGCAGGGCGAAACTATGGCTACACCTTC. Translation gives CAWRGAGRNYGYTF.

The gene calls are TRBV2 and TRBJ2-3, with no clear D. The CDR3 consists of 11 residues. Per germline, CDR1 SNHLY and CDR2 FYNNEI. V was pared by 8 bases and J by 6 bases, with 9 bases between. The CDR3 DNA is TGTGCCAGCCGCCGGATGGATACGCAGTATTTT. It translates to CASRRMDTQYF.

The chain carries TRBV25-1 and TRBJ2-6; no firm D call. Germline CDR1 reads MGHDK; CDR2 reads SYGVNS. The V end was cut by 0 bases, the J end by 0 bases, with 6 bases between. The CDR3 is 16 residues long. The CDR3 coding sequence is TGTGCCAGCAGTGAATATTATCCCTCTGGGGCCAACGTCCTGACTTTC. Its translation: CASSEYYPSGANVLTF.

The gene calls are TRBV2 and TRBJ1-5; TRBD1 aligns across 8 bases. Germline CDR1 SNHLY, CDR2 FYNNEI. The V and J ends lost 4 bases and 7 bases, in that order; junction bases with no gene match: 6. The length of the CDR3 is 14 residues. CDR3 in amino acids: CASSGTGGRQPQHF. CDR3 DNA: TGTGCCAGCAGTGGCACAGGGGGGAGGCAGCCCCAGCATTTT.

V usage is TRBV23-1 and J usage is TRBJ2-1; TRBD1 aligns across 7 bases. TRBV23-1 is filed as an ORF, its function uncertain. This CDR3 has 17 residues. J gave up 6 bases and V 3 bases, and 14 bases lay outside the gene matches. The CDR3 is CASSHPRDSKGGNEQFF. DNA for the CDR3: TGCGCCAGCAGTCATCCCCGGGACAGCAAAGGGGGCAATGAGCAGTTCTTC.

The chain uses TRBV19 and TRBJ1-2, with TRBD1 identical over 9 bases. The J segment lost 6 bases and the V segment lost 6 bases, leaving 2 bases of the junction unmatched. CDR1 and CDR2 from the germline V gene are LNHDA and SQIVND (reference sequence). The CDR3 sequence is 12 residues long. CDR3 in amino acids: CASSDRGDGYTF. CDR3 bases: TGTGCCAGTAGCGACAGGGGGGATGGCTACACCTTC.

The chain couples TRBV6-5 to TRBJ2-2; no firm D call. Trimming removed 6 bases from V and 6 bases from J, with 14 bases in between. The germline V gene has CDR1 MNHEY and CDR2 SVGAGI. The CDR3 is made up of 14 amino acids. CDR3 sequence reads: CASRSIGRAGELFF. The CDR3 DNA reads TGTGCCAGCAGATCAATCGGTAGGGCCGGGGAGCTGTTTTTT.